Listed below are T cell receptor beta chains from one sample, sequenced in a study of vaccination effects on CD4 cells after COVID-19. No antigens are known for them. TCRdb's copy holds only in-frame clones and misses some; the assay was immunoSEQ multiplex PCR. Of about 73,000 clones listed, approximately 74% are singletons. Source: CD4+ T cells from PBMCs cultured with HCoV-NL63 spike peptides, taken before COVID-19 vaccination. The source of these receptors is a human donor who received a COVID-19 vaccine. Both conserved end residues are part of each CDR3. The D gene is left open where the match is weak. The listing skips clone size in some rows; elsewhere it reads once, few, many or a size class.

d_call: .
v_call: TRBV14
j_call: TRBJ2-1
clone_size: .
cdr3_aa: CASSRNRDNEQFF
cdr3_nt: TGTGCCAGCAGCCGTAACCGCGACAATGAGCAGTTCTTC

d_call: .
v_call: TRBV5-1
j_call: TRBJ2-2
clone_size: .
cdr3_aa: CASSLVFGPGELFF
cdr3_nt: TGCGCCAGCAGCTTGGTATTCGGTCCCGGGGAGCTGTTTTTT

d_call: .
v_call: TRBV20-1
j_call: TRBJ2-1
clone_size: .
cdr3_aa: CSASSWGRDEQFF
cdr3_nt: TGCAGTGCTAGTAGCTGGGGTAGGGATGAGCAGTTCTTC

d_call: TRBD1
v_call: TRBV5-1
j_call: TRBJ1-1
clone_size: few
cdr3_aa: CASSLQGDNTEAFF
cdr3_nt: TGCGCCAGCAGTCTACAGGGGGACAACACTGAAGCTTTCTTT

d_call: .
v_call: TRBV19
j_call: TRBJ1-2
clone_size: few
cdr3_aa: CASSTSDSYYGYTF
cdr3_nt: TGTGCCAGTAGTACGTCCGACAGCTACTATGGCTACACCTTC

d_call: TRBD1
v_call: TRBV6-6
j_call: TRBJ2-5
clone_size: .
cdr3_aa: CASSYRTGQETQYF
cdr3_nt: TGTGCCAGCAGTTACCGGACAGGGCAAGAGACCCAGTACTTC

d_call: .
v_call: TRBV30
j_call: TRBJ2-2
clone_size: .
cdr3_aa: CAWSVPAPYGELFF
cdr3_nt: TGTGCCTGGAGTGTGCCCGCCCCGTACGGGGAGCTGTTTTTT

d_call: .
v_call: TRBV6-5
j_call: TRBJ1-4
clone_size: .
cdr3_aa: CASTEGSDREKLFF
cdr3_nt: TGTGCCAGCACCGAGGGTAGCGATCGTGAAAAACTGTTTTTT

d_call: .
v_call: TRBV28
j_call: TRBJ1-1
clone_size: .
cdr3_aa: CASSLLGEGTEAFF
cdr3_nt: TGTGCCAGCAGTTTGTTGGGGGAGGGCACTGAAGCTTTCTTT

d_call: .
v_call: TRBV29-1
j_call: TRBJ1-2
clone_size: few
cdr3_aa: CSGLKDSAVYTF
cdr3_nt: TGCAGCGGGCTAAAGGATAGTGCTGTCTACACCTTC

d_call: TRBD1
v_call: TRBV19
j_call: TRBJ2-6
clone_size: once
cdr3_aa: CASTRTGGAGANVLTF
cdr3_nt: TGTGCCAGTACGAGGACAGGGGGCGCTGGGGCCAACGTCCTGACTTTC

d_call: .
v_call: TRBV12-5
j_call: TRBJ2-5
clone_size: .
cdr3_aa: CASGLGLQETQYF
cdr3_nt: TGTGCTAGTGGTCTGGGGCTCCAAGAGACCCAGTACTTC

d_call: .
v_call: TRBV6-5
j_call: TRBJ1-1
clone_size: .
cdr3_aa: CASERRGSRTEAFF
cdr3_nt: TGTGCCAGCGAAAGGCGGGGCTCAAGGACTGAAGCTTTCTTT

d_call: .
v_call: TRBV6-5
j_call: TRBJ1-4
clone_size: .
cdr3_aa: CASMTRGGDEKLFF
cdr3_nt: TGTGCCAGCATGACTCGGGGGGGAGATGAAAAACTGTTTTTT

d_call: .
v_call: TRBV4-3
j_call: TRBJ2-3
clone_size: .
cdr3_aa: CASSQTTGFTDTQYF
cdr3_nt: TGCGCCAGCAGCCAAACTACAGGGTTTACGGATACGCAGTATTTT

d_call: TRBD1
v_call: TRBV18
j_call: TRBJ1-5
clone_size: .
cdr3_aa: CASSAGTGNQPQHF
cdr3_nt: TGTGCCAGCTCGGCGGGGACAGGCAATCAGCCCCAGCATTTT

d_call: .
v_call: TRBV5-6
j_call: TRBJ1-1
clone_size: .
cdr3_aa: CASSLQAGTEAFF
cdr3_nt: TGTGCCAGCAGCTTACAGGCGGGCACTGAAGCTTTCTTT

d_call: TRBD1
v_call: TRBV4-2
j_call: TRBJ1-2
clone_size: few
cdr3_aa: CASSQGTGQIYGYTF
cdr3_nt: TGTGCCAGCAGCCAAGGGACGGGACAGATCTATGGCTACACCTTC

d_call: TRBD2
v_call: TRBV24-1
j_call: TRBJ2-2
clone_size: .
cdr3_aa: CATNGPGSGTSGTNTGELFF
cdr3_nt: TGTGCCACCAATGGGCCTGGATCTGGGACTAGCGGGACGAACACCGGGGAGCTGTTTTTT

d_call: TRBD2
v_call: TRBV9
j_call: TRBJ2-2
clone_size: .
cdr3_aa: CASSKRLAGGDTGELFF
cdr3_nt: TGTGCCAGCAGCAAAAGACTAGCGGGGGGGGACACCGGGGAGCTGTTTTTT

d_call: TRBD1
v_call: TRBV5-1
j_call: TRBJ1-6
clone_size: few
cdr3_aa: CASSLGRQGEWSNSPLHF
cdr3_nt: TGCGCCAGCAGCTTGGGGAGACAGGGGGAATGGAGTAATTCACCCCTCCACTTT

d_call: TRBD2
v_call: TRBV11-3
j_call: TRBJ2-3
clone_size: once
cdr3_aa: CASSSGTSGTVIGDTQYF
cdr3_nt: TGTGCCAGCAGCTCCGGGACTAGCGGAACGGTTATTGGAGATACGCAGTATTTT

d_call: .
v_call: TRBV24-1
j_call: TRBJ2-5
clone_size: once
cdr3_aa: CATSDQAPQALQETQYF
cdr3_nt: TGTGCCACCAGTGATCAGGCCCCACAGGCTCTCCAAGAGACCCAGTACTTC

d_call: TRBD1
v_call: TRBV28
j_call: TRBJ2-4
clone_size: .
cdr3_aa: CASSWGQVAKNIQYF
cdr3_nt: TGTGCCAGCAGCTGGGGACAGGTAGCCAAAAACATTCAGTACTTC

d_call: TRBD1
v_call: TRBV27
j_call: TRBJ2-1
clone_size: .
cdr3_aa: CASSEQGAINEQFF
cdr3_nt: TGTGCCAGCAGCGAACAGGGGGCGATCAATGAGCAGTTCTTC

d_call: TRBD2
v_call: TRBV2
j_call: TRBJ2-5
clone_size: .
cdr3_aa: CASSLGTSGQETQYF
cdr3_nt: TGTGCCAGCAGTTTAGGGACTAGCGGTCAAGAGACCCAGTACTTC

d_call: .
v_call: TRBV30
j_call: TRBJ1-1
clone_size: few
cdr3_aa: CAARPGNTEAFF
cdr3_nt: TGTGCCGCAAGACCAGGGAACACTGAAGCTTTCTTT

d_call: .
v_call: TRBV20-1
j_call: TRBJ1-2
clone_size: .
cdr3_aa: CSASLEPDVGGYTF
cdr3_nt: TGCAGTGCTAGTCTGGAGCCAGACGTGGGTGGCTACACCTTC

d_call: TRBD2
v_call: TRBV3-1/TRBV3-2
j_call: TRBJ2-4
clone_size: .
cdr3_aa: CASSPWAAGGGSGTKNIQYF
cdr3_nt: TGTGCCAGCAGCCCATGGGCGGCGGGGGGAGGGAGTGGGACCAAAAACATTCAGTACTTC

d_call: .
v_call: TRBV10-3
j_call: TRBJ2-4
clone_size: once
cdr3_aa: CAISESFIRTAGSNIQYF
cdr3_nt: TGTGCCATCAGTGAGTCGTTCATTAGGACCGCAGGGTCTAACATTCAGTACTTC

d_call: TRBD2
v_call: TRBV7-2
j_call: TRBJ2-1
clone_size: .
cdr3_aa: CASSLRTSGGAFSYNEQFF
cdr3_nt: TGTGCCAGCAGCCTCAGGACTAGCGGGGGGGCTTTTTCCTACAATGAGCAGTTCTTC

d_call: .
v_call: TRBV28
j_call: TRBJ1-3
clone_size: .
cdr3_aa: CASSLEGRYSGNTIYF
cdr3_nt: TGTGCCAGCAGTTTGGAGGGGCGTTATTCTGGAAACACCATATATTTT

d_call: .
v_call: TRBV2
j_call: TRBJ2-5
clone_size: .
cdr3_aa: CATQKIGWGGQETQYF
cdr3_nt: TGTGCCACCCAGAAGATCGGGTGGGGTGGCCAAGAGACCCAGTACTTC

d_call: .
v_call: TRBV6-5
j_call: TRBJ1-6
clone_size: .
cdr3_aa: CASSFEGLNSPLHF
cdr3_nt: TGTGCCAGCAGTTTCGAGGGACTAAATTCACCCCTCCACTTT

d_call: .
v_call: TRBV2
j_call: TRBJ2-5
clone_size: .
cdr3_aa: CASSEERETQYF
cdr3_nt: TGTGCCAGCAGTGAAGAGAGGGAGACCCAGTACTTC

d_call: TRBD1
v_call: TRBV4-1
j_call: TRBJ2-5
clone_size: .
cdr3_aa: CASSHLTGFETQYF
cdr3_nt: TGCGCCAGCAGCCATTTGACAGGGTTTGAGACCCAGTACTTC

d_call: .
v_call: TRBV7-9
j_call: TRBJ1-1
clone_size: few
cdr3_aa: CASSLALNTEAFF
cdr3_nt: TGTGCCAGCAGCTTAGCCTTGAACACTGAAGCTTTCTTT

d_call: TRBD1
v_call: TRBV5-1
j_call: TRBJ1-2
clone_size: once
cdr3_aa: CASSGDLEGQGPSNYGYTF
cdr3_nt: TGCGCCAGCAGCGGTGACCTGGAGGGACAGGGCCCCTCTAACTATGGCTACACCTTC

d_call: .
v_call: TRBV30
j_call: TRBJ2-3
clone_size: .
cdr3_aa: CAWSSGLDTQYF
cdr3_nt: TGTGCCTGGAGTTCAGGGTTGGATACGCAGTATTTT

d_call: TRBD1
v_call: TRBV5-4
j_call: TRBJ1-2
clone_size: .
cdr3_aa: CASTPGQGNYGYTF
cdr3_nt: TGTGCCAGCACCCCGGGACAGGGTAACTATGGCTACACCTTC

d_call: .
v_call: TRBV19
j_call: TRBJ1-4
clone_size: .
cdr3_aa: CASSIEGRGKLFF
cdr3_nt: TGTGCCAGTAGTATAGAGGGAAGGGGGAAACTGTTTTTT

d_call: TRBD1
v_call: TRBV24-1
j_call: TRBJ1-5
clone_size: .
cdr3_aa: CATSDPGTGVDQPQHF
cdr3_nt: TGTGCCACCAGTGATCCCGGGACAGGGGTGGATCAGCCCCAGCATTTT

d_call: TRBD1
v_call: TRBV2
j_call: TRBJ1-4
clone_size: .
cdr3_aa: CASSGRTGGFNEKLFF
cdr3_nt: TGTGCCAGCAGTGGGCGGACAGGAGGTTTTAATGAAAAACTGTTTTTT

d_call: .
v_call: TRBV2
j_call: TRBJ2-2
clone_size: .
cdr3_aa: CASSPRQANTGELFF
cdr3_nt: TGTGCCAGCAGTCCACGGCAGGCGAACACCGGGGAGCTGTTTTTT

d_call: .
v_call: TRBV19
j_call: TRBJ2-1
clone_size: few
cdr3_aa: CASSRTSNHNEQFF
cdr3_nt: TGTGCCAGTAGTCGTACTAGTAACCACAATGAGCAGTTCTTC

d_call: TRBD1
v_call: TRBV24-1
j_call: TRBJ1-4
clone_size: .
cdr3_aa: CATSETTGNEKLFF
cdr3_nt: TGTGCCACCAGTGAAACGACAGGGAATGAAAAACTGTTTTTT

d_call: .
v_call: TRBV6-6
j_call: TRBJ2-2
clone_size: few
cdr3_aa: CASSPPTGQGIRELFF
cdr3_nt: TGTGCCAGCAGTCCACCGACGGGGCAGGGGATAAGGGAGCTGTTTTTT

d_call: TRBD2
v_call: TRBV7-3
j_call: TRBJ2-3
clone_size: few
cdr3_aa: CASSFGGGHGSTDTQYF
cdr3_nt: TGTGCCAGCAGCTTCGGCGGGGGGCATGGTAGCACAGATACGCAGTATTTT

d_call: TRBD1
v_call: TRBV10-3
j_call: TRBJ1-2
clone_size: .
cdr3_aa: CAIRGGQSYGYTF
cdr3_nt: TGTGCCATCAGGGGGGGACAGTCCTATGGCTACACCTTC

d_call: .
v_call: TRBV24-1
j_call: TRBJ2-5
clone_size: .
cdr3_aa: CATSAGQETQYF
cdr3_nt: TGTGCCACCAGTGCGGGCCAAGAGACCCAGTACTTC

d_call: .
v_call: TRBV6-6
j_call: TRBJ1-6
clone_size: .
cdr3_aa: CASSYGATSNSPLHF
cdr3_nt: TGTGCCAGCAGTTACGGGGCGACTTCTAATTCACCCCTCCACTTT

d_call: TRBD2
v_call: TRBV9
j_call: TRBJ2-2
clone_size: .
cdr3_aa: CASSLTGGVAGELFF
cdr3_nt: TGTGCCAGCAGCCTCACCGGGGGGGTTGCCGGGGAGCTGTTTTTT

d_call: TRBD1
v_call: TRBV3-1/TRBV3-2
j_call: TRBJ1-3
clone_size: few
cdr3_aa: CASSSPDRGPGNTIYF
cdr3_nt: TGTGCCAGCAGCTCCCCGGACAGGGGGCCTGGAAACACCATATATTTT